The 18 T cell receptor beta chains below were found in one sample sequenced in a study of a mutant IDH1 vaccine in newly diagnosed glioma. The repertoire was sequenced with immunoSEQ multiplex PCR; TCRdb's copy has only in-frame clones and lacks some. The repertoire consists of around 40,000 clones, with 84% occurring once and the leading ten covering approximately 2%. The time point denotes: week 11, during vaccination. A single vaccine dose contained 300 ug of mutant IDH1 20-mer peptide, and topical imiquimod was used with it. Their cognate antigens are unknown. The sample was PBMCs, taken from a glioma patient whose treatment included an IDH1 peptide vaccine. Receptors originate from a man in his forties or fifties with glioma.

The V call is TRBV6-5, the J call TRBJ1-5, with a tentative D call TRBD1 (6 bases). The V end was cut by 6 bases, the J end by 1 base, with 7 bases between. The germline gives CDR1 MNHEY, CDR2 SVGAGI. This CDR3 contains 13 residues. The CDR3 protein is CASRTGSNQPQHF. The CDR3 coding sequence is TGTGCCAGCAGAACAGGGAGCAATCAGCCCCAGCATTTT.

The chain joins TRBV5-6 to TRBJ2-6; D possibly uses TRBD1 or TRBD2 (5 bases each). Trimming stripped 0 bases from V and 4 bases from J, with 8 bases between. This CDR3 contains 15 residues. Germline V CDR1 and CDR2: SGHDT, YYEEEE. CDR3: CASSLGGDGANVLTF. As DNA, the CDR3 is TGTGCCAGCAGCTTGGGAGGGGACGGGGCCAACGTCCTGACTTTC. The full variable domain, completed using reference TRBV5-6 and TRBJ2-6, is DAGVTQSPTHLIKTRGQQVTLRCSPKSGHDTVSWYQQALGQGPQFIFQYYEEEERQRGNFPDRFSGHQFPNYSSELNVNALLLGDSALYLCASSLGGDGANVLTFGAGSRLTVL.

CDR3 in DNA: TGTGCCAGCAGTGGCAAGCCGGGGTGGGAGACCCAGTACTTC. Translation: CASSGKPGWETQYF. The rearrangement links TRBV2 to TRBJ2-5; D perhaps matches TRBD2 (5 bases). The CDR3 contains 14 residues. Deletions cut 4 bases from V and 5 bases from J, with 14 bases between. Germline loops: CDR1 SNHLY, CDR2 FYNNEI.

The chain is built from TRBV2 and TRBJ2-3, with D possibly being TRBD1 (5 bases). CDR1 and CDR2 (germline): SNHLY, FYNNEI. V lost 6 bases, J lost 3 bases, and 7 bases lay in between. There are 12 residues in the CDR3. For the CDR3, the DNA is TGTGCCAGCAGGCGACAGACAGATACGCAGTATTTT. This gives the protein CASRRQTDTQYF.

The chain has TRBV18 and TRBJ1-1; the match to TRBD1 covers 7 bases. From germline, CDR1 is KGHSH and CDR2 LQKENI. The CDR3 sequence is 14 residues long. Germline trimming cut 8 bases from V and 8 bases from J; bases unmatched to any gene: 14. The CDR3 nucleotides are TGTGCCAGCGCCCCGCGACAGGGTGTAATAGAAGCTTTCTTT. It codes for CASAPRQGVIEAFF.

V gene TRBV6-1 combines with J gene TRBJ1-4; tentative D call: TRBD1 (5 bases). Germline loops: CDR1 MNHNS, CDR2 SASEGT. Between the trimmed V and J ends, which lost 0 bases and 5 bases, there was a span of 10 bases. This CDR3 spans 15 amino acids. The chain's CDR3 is CASSEARKGNEKLFF. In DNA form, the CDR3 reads TGTGCCAGCAGTGAAGCGAGGAAGGGGAATGAAAAACTGTTTTTT.

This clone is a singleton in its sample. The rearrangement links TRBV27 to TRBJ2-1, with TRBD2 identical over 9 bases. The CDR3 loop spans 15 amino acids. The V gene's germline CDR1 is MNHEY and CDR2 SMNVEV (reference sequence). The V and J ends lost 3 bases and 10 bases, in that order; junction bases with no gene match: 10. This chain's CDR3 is CASSLIAGVVWEQFF. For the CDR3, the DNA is TGTGCCAGCAGTTTGATAGCGGGAGTGGTTTGGGAGCAGTTCTTC.

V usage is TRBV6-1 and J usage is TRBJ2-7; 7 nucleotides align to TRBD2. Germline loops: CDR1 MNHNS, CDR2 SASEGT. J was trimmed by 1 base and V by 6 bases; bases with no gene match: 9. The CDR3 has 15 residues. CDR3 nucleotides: TGTGCCAGCAGCAAAGAGGGAGGGGTGTCCTACGAGCAGTACTTC. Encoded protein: CASSKEGGVSYEQYF.

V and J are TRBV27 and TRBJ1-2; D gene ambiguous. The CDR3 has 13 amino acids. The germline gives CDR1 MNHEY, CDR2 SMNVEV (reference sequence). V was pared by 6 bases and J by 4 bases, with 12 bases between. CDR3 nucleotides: TGTGCCAGCAGCGTAGGTCCCTCCTATGGCTACACCTTC. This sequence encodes CASSVGPSYGYTF.

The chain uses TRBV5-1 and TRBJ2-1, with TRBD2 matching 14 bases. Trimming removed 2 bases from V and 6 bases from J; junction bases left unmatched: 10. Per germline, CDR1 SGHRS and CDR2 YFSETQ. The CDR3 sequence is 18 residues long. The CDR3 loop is CASSFQAPGLAGANEQFF. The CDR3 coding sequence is TGCGCCAGCAGCTTTCAGGCTCCGGGACTAGCGGGAGCCAATGAGCAGTTCTTC.

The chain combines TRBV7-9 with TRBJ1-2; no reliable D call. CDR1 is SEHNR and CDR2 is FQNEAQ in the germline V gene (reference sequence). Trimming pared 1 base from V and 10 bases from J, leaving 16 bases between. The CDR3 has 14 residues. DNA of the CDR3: TGTGCCAGCAGCTTAGGTGGAGGGAAAGAAGACTACACCTTC. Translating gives CASSLGGGKEDYTF.

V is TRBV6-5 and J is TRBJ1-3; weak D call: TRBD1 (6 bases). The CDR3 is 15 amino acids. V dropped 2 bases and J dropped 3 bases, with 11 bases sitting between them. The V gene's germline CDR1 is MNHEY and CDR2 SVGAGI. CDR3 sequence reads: CASSYVGGRGNTIYF. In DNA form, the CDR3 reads TGTGCCAGCAGTTACGTGGGGGGCCGTGGAAACACCATATATTTT.

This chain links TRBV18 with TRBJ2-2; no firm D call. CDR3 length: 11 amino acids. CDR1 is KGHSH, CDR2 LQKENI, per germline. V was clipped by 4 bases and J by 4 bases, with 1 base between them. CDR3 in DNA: TGTGCCAGCTCACTCACCGGGGAGCTGTTTTTT. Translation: CASSLTGELFF.

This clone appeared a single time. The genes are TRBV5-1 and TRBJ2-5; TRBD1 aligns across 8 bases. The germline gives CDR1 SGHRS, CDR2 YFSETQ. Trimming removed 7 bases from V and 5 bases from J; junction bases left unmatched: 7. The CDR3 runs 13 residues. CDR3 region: CASGQGGGETQYF. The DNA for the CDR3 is TGCGCCAGCGGACAGGGAGGAGGGGAGACCCAGTACTTC.

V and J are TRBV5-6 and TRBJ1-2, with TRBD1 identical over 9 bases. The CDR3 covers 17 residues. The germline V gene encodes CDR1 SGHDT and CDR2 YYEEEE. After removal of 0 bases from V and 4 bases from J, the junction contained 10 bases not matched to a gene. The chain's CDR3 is CASSLGTGAGGGYGYTF. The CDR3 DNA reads TGTGCCAGCAGCTTGGGGACAGGGGCCGGTGGGGGCTATGGCTACACCTTC.

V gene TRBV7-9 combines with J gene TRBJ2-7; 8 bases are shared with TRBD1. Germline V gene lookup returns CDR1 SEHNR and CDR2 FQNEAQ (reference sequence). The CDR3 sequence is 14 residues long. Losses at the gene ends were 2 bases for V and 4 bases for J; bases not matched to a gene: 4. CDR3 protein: CASSLSDRVYEQYF. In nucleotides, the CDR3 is TGTGCCAGCAGCTTATCGGACAGGGTGTACGAGCAGTACTTC.

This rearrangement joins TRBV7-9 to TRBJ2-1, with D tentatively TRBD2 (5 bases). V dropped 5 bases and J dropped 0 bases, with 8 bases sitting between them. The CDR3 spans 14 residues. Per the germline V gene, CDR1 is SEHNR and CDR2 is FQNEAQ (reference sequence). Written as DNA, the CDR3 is TGTGCCAGCAGCCCGGGGAGCTCCTACAATGAGCAGTTCTTC. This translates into CASSPGSSYNEQFF.

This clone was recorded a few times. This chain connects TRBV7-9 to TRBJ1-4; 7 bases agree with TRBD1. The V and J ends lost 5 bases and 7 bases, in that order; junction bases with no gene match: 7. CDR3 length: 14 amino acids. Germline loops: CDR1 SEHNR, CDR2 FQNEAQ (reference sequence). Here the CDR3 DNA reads TGTGCCAGCAGCAGAACGCGGGACAGTGAAAAACTGTTTTTT. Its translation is CASSRTRDSEKLFF.